The sequence of this T cell receptor beta chain was determined in a study of spatial heterogeneity in lung cancer (dated by TCRdb to about 2019). As for the study more broadly: Beta-chain transcripts were consistently detected in greater numbers than alpha-chain transcripts, which likely reflected higher beta-chain transcript abundance. TCR alpha and beta repertoires were quantitatively compared across multiple tumor regions, matched nontumor lung and blood in non-small cell lung cancer. Both alpha and beta chains were TCR-sequenced in samples taken at surgery, namely 220 tumor regions, 61 to 65 matched nontumor lung samples and roughly 56 PBMC samples. Nonsynonymous mutation counts, determined by whole-exome sequencing of tumor tissue, were related to TCR repertoire features. In the raw uncorrected reads, each unique combination of TCR and UMI appeared more than ten times on average. What the study reported, not specific to this receptor: Confirming at a functional level the hypothesis that regional TCRs recognize regional mutations was considered to require additional single-cell paired TCR alpha and beta sequencing. Ubiquitous expanded tumor TCRs were found in blood more often at tumor resection than at routine follow-up.

Libraries were made using 5' RACE. Sequenced on a NextSeq 500. To allow correction of PCR and sequencing errors, the TCR library protocol tagged every TCR cDNA molecule with a unique molecular identifier. In the original analysis: TCR identification, UMI-based error correction and CDR3 extraction were all carried out with Decombinator tools. TCRs above a frequency of 2 per 1,000, corresponding to the top 1% of the tumor frequency distribution, were defined as expanded. Renyi diversity was calculated using the R vegan package after each repertoire was subsampled 100 times to 5,000 TCRs. CDR3 similarity networks were constructed using string-kernel similarity of amino acid triplets, with links drawn between CDR3s whose pairwise similarity was above 0.82. In TCRdb, the public reads were trimmed at Q25 with fastp and aligned with MiXCR, with productive beta chains retained. Rows are unified per CDR3 protein, each entry keeping the most common DNA and genes. Clone size and V and J calls follow TCRdb, not the original study. Present in this sample are about 11,000 distinct CDR3 sequences, approximately 5.8% of which were seen just once. In total, the top ten clones hold under 30% of the sample.

The intended sense of this specimen's time point label: sample taken at primary tumor resection. Samples were obtained from roughly 72 patients with early-stage, untreated non-small cell lung cancer from the lung TRACERx cohort. For TCR sequencing, whole RNA was extracted from tumor and nontumor lung tissue, or from cryopreserved PBMC samples, and no cell sorting was done. Only patients with enough RNA available from two or more tumor regions were chosen for TCR sequencing. This clonotype was counted at least ten times. It has no known antigen specificity. No qualities accompany the bases; no much larger clone lies one base away. Spanning cysteine to phenylalanine, the CDR3 consists of 15 amino acids. The only DNA kept is the CDR3, 45 bases in frame from the first base. From V the trimming removes 3 bases and from J it removes 0 bases, while the gene matches leave 6 bases of the junction unaccounted for. The germline V gene (reference sequence) yields DFQATT for CDR1 and SNEGSKA for CDR2.

This receptor was taken from a male donor with early-stage non-small cell lung cancer. The rearrangement combines TRBV20-1 with TRBJ1-1, with 8 central nucleotides matching TRBD1. The starting material was PBMCs, obtained at surgery. The CDR3 region has the sequence CSASNTGGLNTEAFF. The bases read TGCAGTGCTAGTAATACAGGGGGATTGAACACTGAAGCTTTCTTT.